This record looks at one T cell receptor beta chain sequence and its context. This record belongs to a study of control samples from healthy donors and cancer patients. Profiled with immunoSEQ multiplex PCR; TCRdb holds only in-frame clones, not every one. Of about 140,000 clones in the sample, more than 90% were seen once. Between the trimmed V and J ends, which lost 8 bases and 7 bases, there was a span of 12 bases. In germline, CDR1 is MDHEN, CDR2 SYDVKM. This CDR3 has 12 residues. The sequence derives from a man aged 30-40 years in good health. V and J are TRBV28 and TRBJ1-5; D not resolved. The sample consisted of blood. Here the CDR3 DNA reads TGTGCCAGCTCGGTCAGTAACCAGCCCCAGCATTTT. Translated, it gives CASSVSNQPQHF.